Listed below are T cell receptor beta chains from one sample, sequenced in a study of sequential checkpoint blockade in melanoma. The repertoire was sequenced with immunoSEQ multiplex PCR; TCRdb's copy has only in-frame clones and lacks some. Of approximately 20,000 clones in the sample, 56% were seen once. This sample comprised CD8+ T cells sorted from blood (inferred from file names), obtained from a patient given nivolumab and ipilimumab in sequence. These receptors were collected from a human donor with melanoma. Both conserved end residues are part of each CDR3. D genes are given only for firm matches. The size of a clone is reported for some rows only, either as once, few or many, or as a class for expanded clones.

v_call	j_call	d_call	clone_size	cdr3_aa	cdr3_nt
TRBV7-9	TRBJ2-7	.	few	CASSGGHQPTYEQYF	TGTGCCAGCAGCGGGGGACACCAACCCACCTACGAGCAGTACTTC
TRBV11-2	TRBJ1-2	.	.	CASSFGGNYGYTF	TGTGCCAGCAGCTTCGGAGGGAACTATGGCTACACCTTC
TRBV30	TRBJ1-1	.	.	CAWSPTGNTEAFF	TGTGCCTGGAGTCCCACAGGGAACACTGAAGCTTTCTTT
TRBV4-1	TRBJ2-5	.	.	CASSQDLEIGETQYF	TGCGCCAGCAGCCAAGATCTAGAAATAGGAGAGACCCAGTACTTC
TRBV2	TRBJ1-3	.	.	CAREEDSGNTIYF	TGTGCCAGGGAGGAAGACTCTGGAAACACCATATATTTT
TRBV19	TRBJ2-7	TRBD1	.	CASKREQGVDEQYF	TGTGCCAGTAAAAGGGAACAGGGGGTCGACGAGCAGTACTTC
TRBV4-1	TRBJ1-2	TRBD1	.	CASSQVPGTGGIGGYTF	TGCGCCAGCAGCCAAGTACCCGGGACAGGGGGTATTGGTGGCTACACCTTC
TRBV19	TRBJ1-1	TRBD1	.	CASSISLQGTNTEAFF	TGTGCCAGTAGTATTAGCTTACAGGGGACGAACACTGAAGCTTTCTTT
TRBV9	TRBJ1-2	TRBD1	few	CASSAGTGGSYGYTF	TGTGCCAGCAGCGCCGGGACAGGGGGCTCATATGGCTACACCTTC
TRBV4-1	TRBJ2-3	TRBD2	.	CASREASGGATDTQYF	TGCGCCAGCAGAGAGGCTAGCGGGGGGGCAACAGATACGCAGTATTTT
TRBV6-6	TRBJ2-7	.	.	CASSYTVTYEQYF	TGTGCCAGCAGTTACACAGTCACCTACGAGCAGTACTTC
TRBV7-9	TRBJ2-7	.	.	CASSSYGDYEQYF	TGTGCCAGCAGCTCGTATGGAGATTACGAGCAGTACTTC
TRBV9	TRBJ2-7	TRBD1	few	CASSQTGTGGYEQYF	TGTGCCAGCAGCCAAACCGGGACAGGGGGCTACGAGCAGTACTTC
TRBV2	TRBJ2-7	.	.	CASSEAPASDSSYEQYF	TGTGCCAGCAGTGAAGCCCCCGCCTCGGACAGCTCCTACGAGCAGTACTTC
TRBV10-3	TRBJ1-4	.	few	CAISEYIEAPGEKLFF	TGTGCCATCAGTGAGTACATCGAGGCCCCGGGTGAAAAACTGTTTTTT
TRBV5-6	TRBJ1-2	.	.	CASSLGGVDGYTF	TGTGCCAGCAGCTTGGGCGGGGTTGATGGCTACACCTTC
TRBV6-6	TRBJ1-2	.	once	CASSSGPSSWNYGYTF	TGTGCCAGCAGTTCAGGCCCATCTTCCTGGAACTATGGCTACACCTTC
TRBV4-1	TRBJ1-1	TRBD1	.	CASSQVQGADTEAFF	TGCGCCAGCAGCCAAGTTCAGGGGGCGGATACTGAAGCTTTCTTT
TRBV2	TRBJ2-7	.	few	CASSVAYEQYF	TGTGCCAGCAGTGTCGCCTACGAGCAGTACTTC
TRBV6-5	TRBJ2-2	.	few	CASGQDTTNTGELFF	TGTGCCAGCGGACAAGACACAACGAACACCGGGGAGCTGTTTTTT
TRBV2	TRBJ2-7	.	.	CASNWAGVDEQYF	TGTGCCAGCAACTGGGCAGGGGTGGACGAGCAGTACTTC
TRBV5-6	TRBJ2-7	.	.	CASSLPGVSVGQYF	TGTGCCAGCAGCTTACCAGGGGTGAGCGTCGGGCAGTACTTC
TRBV7-2	TRBJ2-2	TRBD2	once	CASSPAGAETGELFF	TGTGCCAGCAGCCCAGCGGGGGCGGAGACCGGGGAGCTGTTTTTT
TRBV9	TRBJ2-1	TRBD1	once	CASSVVGTGYNEQFF	TGTGCCAGCAGCGTAGTAGGGACAGGATACAATGAGCAGTTCTTC
TRBV2	TRBJ1-3	TRBD1	medium-sized	CATPGWDRDSGNTIYF	TGTGCCACCCCGGGATGGGACAGGGATTCTGGAAACACCATATATTTT
TRBV7-9	TRBJ1-1	.	.	CASSLEGANTEAFF	TGTGCCAGCAGCTTAGAAGGGGCGAACACTGAAGCTTTCTTT
TRBV5-1	TRBJ1-1	.	.	CASSFRGLNTEAFF	TGCGCCAGCAGCTTTCGGGGATTGAACACTGAAGCTTTCTTT
TRBV6-1	TRBJ1-1	.	.	CASSEGNSGTEAFF	TGTGCCAGCAGCGAAGGGAACAGCGGCACTGAAGCTTTCTTT
TRBV29-1	TRBJ2-1	.	.	CSAYYRSSYNEQFF	TGCAGCGCGTACTACAGGTCATCCTACAATGAGCAGTTCTTC
TRBV10-3	TRBJ2-5	TRBD2	.	CAISTDYWRGGETQYF	TGTGCCATCAGTACGGACTATTGGCGGGGGGGGGAGACCCAGTACTTC
TRBV2	TRBJ1-5	.	few	CASSRVGYQPQHF	TGTGCCAGCTCGAGGGTAGGGTATCAGCCCCAGCATTTT
TRBV27	TRBJ1-2	.	.	CASSLSAPVSNYGYTF	TGTGCCAGCAGTTTATCGGCTCCAGTTTCTAACTATGGCTACACCTTC
TRBV2	TRBJ2-1	.	few	CASIETEEQFF	TGTGCCAGCATTGAGACGGAGGAGCAGTTCTTC
TRBV6-6	TRBJ1-1	.	.	CASSPGTEAFF	TGTGCCAGCAGTCCGGGCACTGAAGCTTTCTTT
TRBV2	TRBJ2-7	TRBD2	.	CASSVLAGPYEQYF	TGTGCCAGCAGTGTGCTAGCGGGACCCTACGAGCAGTACTTC
TRBV7-7	TRBJ1-2	.	.	CASSQWSAGLGYTF	TGCGCCAGCAGCCAATGGAGCGCAGGGCTTGGCTACACCTTC
TRBV9	TRBJ2-1	TRBD2	.	CASSPRSQAGGYNEQFF	TGTGCCAGCAGCCCCAGATCTCAAGCGGGGGGTTACAATGAGCAGTTCTTC
TRBV30	TRBJ1-2	TRBD1	few	CAWSVPGGNGYTF	TGTGCCTGGAGTGTACCAGGGGGCAATGGCTACACCTTC
TRBV7-2	TRBJ1-2	.	.	CASSLVGGLYGYTF	TGTGCCAGCAGCTTAGTGGGAGGGCTCTATGGCTACACCTTC
TRBV1	TRBJ1-6	.	.	CASSQGFGTGKNSPLHF	TGCGCCAGCAGCCAAGGATTTGGGACAGGGAAGAATTCACCCCTCCACTTT
TRBV19	TRBJ2-5	.	.	CASIRTVQETQYF	TGTGCCAGTATCAGGACAGTTCAAGAGACCCAGTACTTC
TRBV6-1	TRBJ2-7	TRBD2	.	CASGFGTSGYEQYF	TGTGCCAGCGGCTTCGGGACTAGCGGATACGAGCAGTACTTC
TRBV5-3	TRBJ1-2	.	few	CASSLLGGGYTF	TGTGCCAGCAGCTTGTTGGGGGGTGGCTACACCTTC
TRBV6-1	TRBJ1-5	TRBD1	few	CASNPTGPNQPQHF	TGTGCCAGCAATCCGACAGGGCCAAATCAGCCCCAGCATTTT